These 20 T cell receptor beta chains were sequenced from one sample in a study of T cell responses to AZD1222 COVID-19 vaccine. Assay used: immunoSEQ multiplex PCR; TCRdb lists only in-frame clones, some missing. The sample carries roughly 130,000 clones, approximately 94% recorded once. The input for sequencing was peripheral blood, taken on day 0 of AZD1222 vaccination. These receptors were collected from an adult in good health.

The CDR3 sequence: CASRKGTGVTGELFF. The CDR3 DNA reads as TGTGCCAGCAGAAAGGGGACAGGGGTGACCGGGGAGCTGTTTTTT. V and J are TRBV28 and TRBJ2-2; 10 bases map to TRBD1. This CDR3 contains 15 residues. CDR1 is MDHEN, CDR2 SYDVKM, per germline. The V and J ends lost 6 bases and 5 bases, in that order; junction bases with no gene match: 6.

A note on this clone: At one end the junction does not follow the germline gene, possibly because of a read error. The chain employs TRBV2 and TRBJ1-1, with unresolved D. Germline V gives CDR1 SNHLY, CDR2 FYNNEI. The CDR3 length is 13 residues. The CDR3 protein is CVSSRISSTEAFF. The CDR3 DNA is TGTGTCAGCTCGAGGATTTCGTCCACTGAAGCTTTCTTT.

The chain is built from TRBV5-4 and TRBJ2-1, with a weak D call TRBD1 (5 bases). Germline CDR1 is SGHNT and CDR2 is YYREEE (reference sequence). V lost 1 base, J lost 1 base, and 12 bases lay in between. The CDR3 extends over 16 amino acids. This chain's CDR3 is CASSLTGTGSYNEQFF. Written as DNA, the CDR3 is TGTGCCAGCAGCTTGACTGGAACAGGTTCCTACAATGAGCAGTTCTTC.

V usage is TRBV28 and J usage is TRBJ1-1; D is uncertain. Germline V gene data show CDR1 as MDHEN and CDR2 as SYDVKM. The CDR3 length is 14 residues. V was shortened by 2 bases and J by 1 base, with 8 bases between the two germline ends. CDR3 amino acids: CASSLPYTNTEAFF. The CDR3 DNA is TGTGCCAGCAGTTTACCTTACACGAACACTGAAGCTTTCTTT.

The V and J genes are TRBV19 and TRBJ1-5; D is unresolved. The CDR3 length is 15 residues. CDR1 is LNHDA, CDR2 SQIVND, per germline (reference sequence). The V end lost 5 bases, the J end lost 3 bases, and 14 bases lay between the germline ends. CDR3 sequence (DNA): TGTGCCAGTAGTTGGGAGGAGGGAAACAATCAGCCCCAGCATTTT. Translating it yields CASSWEEGNNQPQHF.

V gene TRBV7-2 combines with J gene TRBJ1-2; tentative D call: TRBD1 (5 bases). V was cut by 3 bases and J by 5 bases, with 10 bases left in between. CDR3 size: 13 residues. Germline V CDR1 and CDR2: SGHTA, FQGNSA. CDR3 sequence reads: CASSFMGGYGYTF. The CDR3 region has the DNA TGTGCCAGCAGCTTTATGGGGGGGTATGGCTACACCTTC.

The chain links TRBV4-1 to TRBJ2-5; 9 bases align to TRBD2. V dropped 4 bases and J dropped 4; count of bases not matched to a gene: 1. Germline V gene data show CDR1 as MGHRA and CDR2 as YSYEKL. The CDR3 has 13 residues. The CDR3 region has the DNA TGCGCCAGCAGCCTAGCGGGAGTAGAGACCCAGTACTTC. Translating it yields CASSLAGVETQYF.

The chain uses TRBV28 and TRBJ2-7; tentatively, D is TRBD2 (6 bases). CDR1 is MDHEN, CDR2 SYDVKM, per germline. The CDR3 runs 14 residues. Trimming pared 3 bases from V and 2 bases from J, leaving 11 bases between. The CDR3 here is CASSLFSGPYEQYF. CDR3 in DNA: TGTGCCAGCAGTTTGTTTAGCGGCCCCTACGAGCAGTACTTC.

The chain is built from TRBV7-2 and TRBJ2-5; D is possibly TRBD1 (6 bases). The V end was cut by 5 bases, the J end by 5 bases, with 12 bases between. CDR1 is SGHTA and CDR2 is FQGNSA in the germline V gene. The CDR3 spans 13 residues. The CDR3 DNA reads as TGTGCCAGCAGCCCGTACAGGGATGAGACCCAGTACTTC. It encodes CASSPYRDETQYF.

This chain uses TRBV7-2 with TRBJ1-1, with 9 bases matching TRBD1. Germline CDR1 SGHTA, CDR2 FQGNSA. Unmatched junction bases numbered 8, after V lost 6 bases and J lost 0 bases. This CDR3 spans 16 amino acids. CDR3 residues: CASSRTGEILNTEAFF. In DNA form, the CDR3 reads TGTGCCAGCAGTCGGACAGGGGAGATCCTGAACACTGAAGCTTTCTTT.

CDR3 residues: CASIPLGLNTEAFF. The CDR3 DNA is TGTGCCAGTATCCCCTTAGGGCTGAACACTGAAGCTTTCTTT. This sequence joins TRBV19 and TRBJ1-1; D gene ambiguous. The CDR3 is 14 residues long. Trimming removed 7 bases from V and 0 bases from J, with 12 bases in between. CDR1 LNHDA and CDR2 SQIVND come from the germline V gene (reference sequence).

This chain joins TRBV19 and TRBJ1-6; D is unclear. V was cut by 6 bases and J by 5 bases, with 14 bases left in between. The CDR3 loop spans 15 amino acids. Per germline, CDR1 LNHDA and CDR2 SQIVND (reference sequence). The DNA of the CDR3 is TGTGCCAGTAGGAAGGACGGCCGAGATAATTCACCCCTCCACTTT. As protein: CASRKDGRDNSPLHF.

The CDR3 here is CASSLGAGGPFYEQYF. The CDR3 DNA follows: TGTGCCAGCAGTTTGGGGGCGGGAGGGCCCTTCTACGAGCAGTACTTC. The rearrangement uses TRBV27 and TRBJ2-7; TRBD2 agrees at 9 bases. The CDR3 has 16 residues. Germline CDR1 reads MNHEY; CDR2 reads SMNVEV (reference sequence). The trim removed 3 bases at V and 3 bases at J, leaving 9 bases unmatched.

In DNA, the CDR3 is TGCGCCAGCAGCCCACAGGGGGCTTCGGGGGAGACCCAGTACTTC. Amino acid sequence: CASSPQGASGETQYF. The chain is built from TRBV5-1 and TRBJ2-5, with 9 nucleotides matching TRBD1. J gave up 5 bases and V 4 bases, and 9 bases lay outside the gene matches. This CDR3 region has 15 residues. Per the germline V gene, CDR1 is SGHRS and CDR2 is YFSETQ. The full variable domain, rest sourced from reference TRBV5-1 and TRBJ2-5, is KAGVTQTPRYLIKTRGQQVTLSCSPISGHRSVSWYQQTPGQGLQFLFEYFSETQRNKGNFPGRFSGRQFSNSRSEMNVSTLELGDSALYLCASSPQGASGETQYFGPGTRLLVL.

The DNA for the CDR3 is TGTGCCAGCAGGAAGGGGGGCACTGAAGCTTTCTTT. Encoded protein: CASRKGGTEAFF. V usage is TRBV6-5 and J usage is TRBJ1-1; D possibly corresponds to TRBD1 (6 bases). The germline gives CDR1 MNHEY, CDR2 SVGAGI. V lost 6 bases, J lost 4 bases, and 9 bases lay in between. This CDR3 comprises 12 residues.

The chain carries TRBV11-2 and TRBJ2-3; 11 bases are shared with TRBD2. In germline, CDR1 is SGHAT, CDR2 FQNNGV. The V and J ends lost 10 bases and 0 bases, in that order; junction bases with no gene match: 9. The CDR3 sequence is 16 residues long. DNA for the CDR3: TGTGCCACCTTCTCCATAGCGGGAGGGAGCACAGATACGCAGTATTTT. Encoded protein: CATFSIAGGSTDTQYF.

The chain recombines TRBV6-6 with TRBJ2-6; D uncertain. V lost 2 bases and J 2 bases, leaving 7 bases between the germline ends. Looked up from germline, CDR1 is MNHNY and CDR2 is SVGAGI (reference sequence). This CDR3 region has 15 residues. The CDR3, as DNA: TGTGCCAGCAGTTACGGCCGACCTGGGGCCAACGTCCTGACTTTC. Translating it yields CASSYGRPGANVLTF.

This clone was seen a single time. The chain employs TRBV7-9 and TRBJ1-1, with 9 bases identical to TRBD1. The CDR3 covers 16 residues. J gave up 2 bases and V 5 bases, and 9 bases lay outside the gene matches. From germline, CDR1 is SEHNR and CDR2 FQNEAQ (reference sequence). The CDR3 region has the DNA TGTGCCAGCAGCCCGTATTACACAGGGGGCAACACTGAAGCTTTCTTT. Protein: CASSPYYTGGNTEAFF.

This clone has just one count. This chain connects TRBV30 to TRBJ2-3; D is perhaps TRBD2 (5 bases). V lost 1 base and J 6 bases, leaving 17 bases between the germline ends. The CDR3 totals 15 residues. From germline, CDR1 is GTSNPN and CDR2 SVGIG (reference sequence). The CDR3 DNA follows: TGTGCCTGGAGTGGAGGAGTGGACCGAGGGGATACGCAGTATTTT. Protein: CAWSGGVDRGDTQYF.

This chain joins TRBV13 and TRBJ2-1; 9 nucleotides match TRBD2. This CDR3 contains 16 residues. Germline V gives CDR1 PRHDT, CDR2 FYEKMQ (reference sequence). Trimming removed 5 bases from V and 4 bases from J; junction bases left unmatched: 9. In DNA form, the CDR3 reads TGTGCCAGCAGCCCCCGCAGTAGCGGGGGTTACAATGAGCAGTTCTTC. Encoded protein: CASSPRSSGGYNEQFF.